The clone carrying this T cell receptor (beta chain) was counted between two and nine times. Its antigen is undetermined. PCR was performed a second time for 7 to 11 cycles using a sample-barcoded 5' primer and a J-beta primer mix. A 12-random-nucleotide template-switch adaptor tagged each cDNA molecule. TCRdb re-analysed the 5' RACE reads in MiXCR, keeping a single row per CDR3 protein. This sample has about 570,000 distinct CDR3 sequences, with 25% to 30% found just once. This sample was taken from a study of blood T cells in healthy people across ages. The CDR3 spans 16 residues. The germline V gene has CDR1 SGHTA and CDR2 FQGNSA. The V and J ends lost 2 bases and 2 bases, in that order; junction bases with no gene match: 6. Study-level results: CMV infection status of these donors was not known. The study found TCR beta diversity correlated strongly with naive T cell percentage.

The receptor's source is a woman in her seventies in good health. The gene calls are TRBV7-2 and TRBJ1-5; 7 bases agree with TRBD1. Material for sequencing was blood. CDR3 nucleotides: TGTGCCAGCAGCTTAAAAGGGGGCTGGGGCAATCAGCCCCAGCATTTT. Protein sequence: CASSLKGGWGNQPQHF.